Presented here are 15 T cell receptor beta chains from one specimen sequenced in a study of T cell responses to AZD1222 COVID-19 vaccine. Data came from immunoSEQ multiplex PCR; TCRdb stores just in-frame clones and leaves some out. The top ten clones hold 3.5% to 4.5% of a sample with around 120,000 clones, around 89% of them seen once. Material: peripheral blood, obtained on day 0 of AZD1222 vaccination. All receptors come from an adult in good health.

V usage is TRBV27 and J usage is TRBJ1-4; 8 bases are a match to TRBD1. CDR1 and CDR2 from the germline V gene are MNHEY and SMNVEV (reference sequence). The CDR3 consists of 15 residues. Trimming took 6 bases from V and 3 from J; bases not matched to a gene: 6. The CDR3 DNA reads as TGTGCCAGCAGCCGAGGACAGGGCCCTAATGAAAAACTGTTTTTT. Translation gives CASSRGQGPNEKLFF.

The chain carries TRBV5-1 and TRBJ2-2, with no clear D. The CDR3 totals 13 residues. V was pared by 0 bases and J by 8 bases, with 8 bases between. Germline assignment: CDR1 SGHRS and CDR2 YFSETQ. The CDR3 DNA reads as TGCGCCAGCAGCTTGGAGGTCCGAGGGGAGCTGTTTTTT. Protein product: CASSLEVRGELFF.

The gene calls are TRBV7-3 and TRBJ1-1; no definite D call. Germline V gives CDR1 SGHTA, CDR2 FQGTGA. CDR3 length: 14 amino acids. Trimming shortened V by 5 bases and J by 4 bases, and 14 bases separated the two germline ends. The CDR3: CASSRMGGSTEAFF. CDR3 DNA: TGTGCCAGCAGCCGCATGGGAGGAAGCACTGAAGCTTTCTTT.

The V gene is TRBV3-1 (or the pseudogene TRBV3-2), the J gene TRBJ2-3; D possibly matches TRBD1 or TRBD2 (5 bases each). The CDR3 runs to 15 residues. Trimming took 5 bases from V and 2 from J, leaving 14 bases between them. Looked up from germline, CDR1 is LGHDT and CDR2 is YNNKEL (reference sequence). CDR3 in amino acids: CASSSSMGVTDTQYF. Here the CDR3 DNA reads TGTGCCAGCAGCTCCTCGATGGGGGTCACAGATACGCAGTATTTT.

This rearrangement joins TRBV7-3 to TRBJ2-3, with 9 bases lining up with TRBD2. The CDR3 runs 16 residues. Germline loops: CDR1 SGHTA, CDR2 FQGTGA. The V gene end was trimmed by 5 bases and the J gene end by 4 bases; junction bases not matched to a gene: 10. The CDR3 loop reads CASSRFAGGQPDTQYF. Written as DNA, the CDR3 is TGTGCCAGCAGCCGGTTTGCGGGGGGGCAGCCAGATACGCAGTATTTT.

CDR3 in DNA: TGTGCTAGTGGGCCCATCGGGGGCATGGGCAATCAGCCCCAGCATTTT. This translates into CASGPIGGMGNQPQHF. The chain is built from TRBV12-5 and TRBJ1-5, with D tentatively TRBD1 (6 bases). CDR1 is LGHNT, CDR2 FRNRAP, per germline. Trimming removed 6 bases from V and 2 bases from J, with 17 bases in between. CDR3 length equals 16 residues.

The chain couples TRBV29-1 to TRBJ2-7; D unclear. The CDR3 consists of 13 residues. The V gene's germline CDR1 is SQVTM and CDR2 ANQGSEA. V was trimmed by 0 bases and J by 8 bases, leaving 14 bases between them. The CDR3 nucleotides are TGCAGCGTTGAAGATAGCCAGCATAGGCAGCAGTACTTC. Protein product: CSVEDSQHRQQYF.

The V and J genes are TRBV19 and TRBJ2-7, with 9 positions matching TRBD1. The CDR3 has 17 residues. V dropped 6 bases and J dropped 1; count of bases not matched to a gene: 13. Germline-derived CDR1 and CDR2 are LNHDA and SQIVND (reference sequence). CDR3 region: CASRSLTGGTRSYEQYF. The CDR3, as DNA: TGTGCCAGTAGAAGTCTCACAGGGGGCACAAGGTCCTACGAGCAGTACTTC.

V and J are TRBV9 and TRBJ2-2, with 7 bases that match TRBD1. The length of the CDR3 is 16 residues. The germline gives CDR1 SGDLS, CDR2 YYNGEE. The ends lost 1 base at V and 0 bases at J; junction bases unmatched: 3. The CDR3 DNA is TGTGCCAGCAGCGTACGGACAGGATCGAACACCGGGGAGCTGTTTTTT. This gives the protein CASSVRTGSNTGELFF. Looking up the rest from reference TRBV9 and TRBJ2-2 gives the full variable domain: DSGVTQTPKHLITATGQRVTLRCSPRSGDLSVYWYQQSLDQGLQFLIQYYNGEERAKGNILERFSAQQFPDLHSELNLSSLELGDSALYFCASSVRTGSNTGELFFGEGSRLTVL.

This chain joins TRBV5-1 and TRBJ2-1; D may be TRBD1 or TRBD2 (5 bases each). CDR3 size: 14 residues. Trimming removed 0 bases at V and 8 bases at J, with 12 bases between. Germline loops: CDR1 SGHRS, CDR2 YFSETQ. This CDR3 reads CASSLGGRDHEQFF. DNA of the CDR3: TGCGCCAGCAGCTTGGGGGGCAGGGACCATGAGCAGTTCTTC.

V usage is TRBV2 and J usage is TRBJ2-2; the D is unclear. The CDR3 is made up of 13 amino acids. The V and J ends lost 1 base and 4 bases respectively, with 4 bases between them. Germline V gene data show CDR1 as SNHLY and CDR2 as FYNNEI. CDR3 residues: CASSEVVTGELFF. Here the CDR3 DNA reads TGTGCCAGCAGTGAAGTGGTCACCGGGGAGCTGTTTTTT.

The chain has TRBV5-6 and TRBJ1-5; no clear D gene. Trimming took off 0 bases at V and 4 bases at J, with 8 bases between the two ends. The CDR3 contains 14 residues. CDR1 SGHDT and CDR2 YYEEEE come from the germline V gene. CDR3 in DNA: TGTGCCAGCAGCTTGGGCCCATTTAATCAGCCCCAGCATTTT. Amino acid sequence: CASSLGPFNQPQHF.

This rearrangement joins TRBV7-9 to TRBJ1-4; possibly TRBD1 for D (5 bases). CDR1 and CDR2 from the germline V gene are SEHNR and FQNEAQ (reference sequence). The V end lost 8 bases, the J end lost 0 bases, and 10 bases lay between the germline ends. This CDR3 contains 14 residues. This chain's CDR3 is CASGPTATNEKLFF. The CDR3 DNA is TGTGCCAGCGGCCCGACAGCAACTAATGAAAAACTGTTTTTT.

On this clone itself: Other DNA sequences of this sample code for an identical CDR3. This rearrangement joins TRBV9 to TRBJ1-4; D gene ambiguous. Germline V CDR1 and CDR2: SGDLS, YYNGEE. With 4 bases removed from V and 11 bases from J, the gap between germline ends came to 15 bases. This CDR3 comprises 13 residues. Here the CDR3 reads CASSPGPDEKLFF. The CDR3 nucleotides read TGTGCCAGCAGCCCCGGTCCGGACGAGAAACTGTTTTTT.

The rearrangement uses TRBV19 and TRBJ2-3, with 9 bases fitting TRBD2. CDR3 size: 17 residues. Germline V gives CDR1 LNHDA, CDR2 SQIVND (reference sequence). J was trimmed by 4 bases and V by 5 bases; bases with no gene match: 13. As DNA, the CDR3 is TGTGCCAGTAGTTCTCTGATAAGCGGGGGGCGGGCAGATACGCAGTATTTT. Protein: CASSSLISGGRADTQYF.